Listed below are T cell receptor beta chains from one sample, sequenced in a study of T cells after yellow fever vaccination. One entry per CDR3 protein results from TCRdb running MiXCR on the 5' RACE reads. The sample comprises hundreds of thousands of distinct CDR3 sequences, around an eighth of which are singletons, and about 15% rests with the top ten. Sequencing used PBMCs, obtained on the day of the yellow fever booster vaccination. The source of these receptors is a man aged 25 to 40 who received the YFV17D yellow fever vaccine. The conserved cysteine and the conserved F or W are not part of the CDR3 here. D genes are given only for firm matches.

v_call d_call cdr3_length cdr3_aa
TRBV9 TRBD2 15 ASSVRGLAGGHNEQF
TRBV18 NA 12 ASSPSTLHYEQY
TRBV4-3 NA 11 ASSYDSNTEAF
TRBV7-9 NA 9 ASTFQYTIY
TRBV19 NA 11 ASSMVGSETQY
TRBV7-2 TRBD2 13 ASSGGGVNTDTQY
TRBV18 TRBD2 14 ASSPRTSGLTYEQY
TRBV20-1 TRBD1 12 SASPGTGVPEQY
TRBV5-1 NA 12 ASSFPGDTGELF
TRBV11-1 NA 12 ASSRGTKNTEAF
TRBV30 TRBD1 11 ACSRGQGPEQY
TRBV21-1 NA 14 ASSKVQEEGGGEQF
TRBV20-1 TRBD2 11 SAPGTSGQTQY
TRBV4-2 TRBD2 13 ASSQGTRVDWEQF